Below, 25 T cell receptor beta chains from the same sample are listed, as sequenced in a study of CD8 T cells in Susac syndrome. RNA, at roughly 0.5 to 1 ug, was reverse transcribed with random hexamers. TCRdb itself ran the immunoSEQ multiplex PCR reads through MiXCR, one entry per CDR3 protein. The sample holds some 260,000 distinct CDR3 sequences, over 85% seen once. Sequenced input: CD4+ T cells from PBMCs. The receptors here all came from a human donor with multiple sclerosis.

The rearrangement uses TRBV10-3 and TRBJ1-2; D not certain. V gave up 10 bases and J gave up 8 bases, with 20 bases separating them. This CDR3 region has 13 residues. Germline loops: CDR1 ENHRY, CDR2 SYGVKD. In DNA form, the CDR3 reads TGTGCCACCAAGGCCGGGGAGGTGGACGGCTACACCTTC. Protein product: CATKAGEVDGYTF.

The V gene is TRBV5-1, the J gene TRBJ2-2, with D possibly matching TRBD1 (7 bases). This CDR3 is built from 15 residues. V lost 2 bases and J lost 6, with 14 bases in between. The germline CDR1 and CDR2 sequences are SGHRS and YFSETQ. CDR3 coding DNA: TGCGCCAGCAGCTTCAGGGGGACTCCCCCCGGGGAGCTGTTTTTT. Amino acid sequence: CASSFRGTPPGELFF.

DNA for the CDR3: TGCAGTGCTAGAGATGCGGGGACTAGCGGGAGCGTGTACAATGAGCAGTTCTTC. Encoded protein: CSARDAGTSGSVYNEQFF. The chain joins TRBV20-1 to TRBJ2-1; TRBD2 matches 14 bases. The V gene's germline CDR1 is DFQATT and CDR2 SNEGSKA (reference sequence). The CDR3 extends over 18 amino acids. The V gene end was trimmed by 0 bases and the J gene end by 4 bases; junction bases not matched to a gene: 8.

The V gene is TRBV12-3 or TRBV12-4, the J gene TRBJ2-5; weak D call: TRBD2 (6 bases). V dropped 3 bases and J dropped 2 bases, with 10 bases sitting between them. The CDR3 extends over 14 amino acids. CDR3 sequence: CASSFNREQETQYF. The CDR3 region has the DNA TGTGCCAGCAGTTTTAACCGGGAGCAAGAGACCCAGTACTTC.

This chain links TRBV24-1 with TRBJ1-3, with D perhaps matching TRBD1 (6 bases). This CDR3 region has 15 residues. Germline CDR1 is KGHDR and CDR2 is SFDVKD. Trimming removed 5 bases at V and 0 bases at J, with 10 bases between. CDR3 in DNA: TGTGCCACCAGTGGTGGGGACAACTCTGGAAACACCATATATTTT. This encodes CATSGGDNSGNTIYF.

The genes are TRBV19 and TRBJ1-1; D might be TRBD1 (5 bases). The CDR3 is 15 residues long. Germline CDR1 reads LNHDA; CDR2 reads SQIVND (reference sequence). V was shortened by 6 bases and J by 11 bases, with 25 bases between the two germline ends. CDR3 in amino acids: CASRPQPLGDLEAFF. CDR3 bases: TGTGCCAGTAGACCCCAACCCTTGGGGGATCTCGAGGCTTTCTTT.

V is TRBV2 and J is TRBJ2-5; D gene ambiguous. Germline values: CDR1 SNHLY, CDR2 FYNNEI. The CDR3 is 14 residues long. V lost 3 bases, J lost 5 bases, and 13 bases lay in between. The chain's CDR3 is CASSENVLGETQYF. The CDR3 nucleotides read TGTGCCAGCAGTGAGAACGTACTTGGGGAGACCCAGTACTTC.

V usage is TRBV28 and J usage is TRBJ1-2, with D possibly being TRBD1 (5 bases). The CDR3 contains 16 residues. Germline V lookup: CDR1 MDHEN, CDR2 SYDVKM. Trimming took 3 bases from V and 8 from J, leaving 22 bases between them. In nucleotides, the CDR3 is TGTGCCAGCAGTTTTGTTCGGCGAGACAGAGCTAAGGGCTACACCTTC. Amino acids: CASSFVRRDRAKGYTF.

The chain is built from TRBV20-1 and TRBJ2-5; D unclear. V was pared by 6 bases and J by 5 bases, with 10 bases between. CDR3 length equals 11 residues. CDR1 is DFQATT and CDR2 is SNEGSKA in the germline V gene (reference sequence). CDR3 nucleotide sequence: TGCAGTGCCGAGGATCGGGAGACCCAGTACTTC. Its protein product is CSAEDRETQYF.

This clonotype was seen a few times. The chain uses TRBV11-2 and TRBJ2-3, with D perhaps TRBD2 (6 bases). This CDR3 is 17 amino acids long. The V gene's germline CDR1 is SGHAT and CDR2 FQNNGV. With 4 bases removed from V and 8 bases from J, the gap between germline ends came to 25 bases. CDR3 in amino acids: CASSSTAIPREFGTQYF. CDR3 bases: TGTGCCAGCAGCTCCACAGCGATACCACGGGAGTTTGGTACGCAGTATTTT.

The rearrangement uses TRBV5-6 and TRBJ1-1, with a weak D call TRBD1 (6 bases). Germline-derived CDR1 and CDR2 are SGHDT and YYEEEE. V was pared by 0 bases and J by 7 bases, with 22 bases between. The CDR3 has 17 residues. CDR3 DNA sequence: TGTGCCAGCAGCTTGGGGGGACATCCTGTAGGAAACGGTGAAGCTTTCTTT. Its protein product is CASSLGGHPVGNGEAFF.

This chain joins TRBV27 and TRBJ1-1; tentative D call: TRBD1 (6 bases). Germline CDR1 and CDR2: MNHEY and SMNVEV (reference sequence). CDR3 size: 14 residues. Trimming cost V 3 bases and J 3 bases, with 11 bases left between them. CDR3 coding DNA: TGTGCCAGCAGTTTGGCAGGGGCGTACACTGAAGCTTTCTTT. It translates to CASSLAGAYTEAFF.

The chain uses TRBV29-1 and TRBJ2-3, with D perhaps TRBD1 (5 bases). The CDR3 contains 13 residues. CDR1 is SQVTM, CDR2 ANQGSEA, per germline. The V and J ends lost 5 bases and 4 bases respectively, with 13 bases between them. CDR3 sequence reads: CSVKGRNSDTQYF. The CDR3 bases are TGCAGCGTTAAGGGGCGCAACTCAGATACGCAGTATTTT.

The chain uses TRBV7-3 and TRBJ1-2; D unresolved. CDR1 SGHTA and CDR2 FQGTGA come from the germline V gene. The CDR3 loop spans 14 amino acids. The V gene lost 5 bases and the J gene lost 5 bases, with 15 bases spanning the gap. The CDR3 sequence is CASSPRSRTYGYTF. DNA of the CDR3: TGTGCCAGCAGCCCCCGATCAAGGACGTATGGCTACACCTTC.

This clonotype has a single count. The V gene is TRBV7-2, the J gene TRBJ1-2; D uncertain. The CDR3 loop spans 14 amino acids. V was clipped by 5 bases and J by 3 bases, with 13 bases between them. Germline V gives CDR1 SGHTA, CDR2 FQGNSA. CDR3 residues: CASSPSGGYYGYTF. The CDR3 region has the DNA TGTGCCAGCAGCCCCTCGGGAGGGTACTATGGCTACACCTTC. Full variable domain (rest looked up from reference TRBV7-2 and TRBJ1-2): GAGVSQSPSNKVTEKGKDVELRCDPISGHTALYWYRQSLGQGLEFLIYFQGNSAPDKSGLPSDRFSAERTGGSVSTLTIQRTQQEDSAVYLCASSPSGGYYGYTFGSGTRLTVV.

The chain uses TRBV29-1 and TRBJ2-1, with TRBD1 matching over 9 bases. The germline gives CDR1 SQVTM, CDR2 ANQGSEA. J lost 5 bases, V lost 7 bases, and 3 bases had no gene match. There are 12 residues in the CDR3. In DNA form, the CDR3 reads TGCAGCGCGGGACAGGGAAACAATGAGCAGTTCTTC. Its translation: CSAGQGNNEQFF.

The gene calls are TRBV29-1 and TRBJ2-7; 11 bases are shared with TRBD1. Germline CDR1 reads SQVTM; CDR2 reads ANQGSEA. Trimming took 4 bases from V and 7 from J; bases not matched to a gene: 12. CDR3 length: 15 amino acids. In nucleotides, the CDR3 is TGCAGCGTTGTAAGGCGTACCGGGACAGGGGGGGAGCAGTACTTC. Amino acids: CSVVRRTGTGGEQYF.

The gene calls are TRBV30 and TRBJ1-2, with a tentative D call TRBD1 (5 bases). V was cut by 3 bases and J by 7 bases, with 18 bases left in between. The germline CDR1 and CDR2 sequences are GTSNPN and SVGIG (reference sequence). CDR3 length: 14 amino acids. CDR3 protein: CAWRRGREKIGYTF. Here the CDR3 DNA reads TGTGCCTGGAGGCGCGGCAGGGAAAAGATTGGCTACACCTTC.

CDR3 DNA sequence: TGCAGTGCTAGAGGGGTAGGGGAAAGGGCGACGCAGTATTTT. This translates into CSARGVGERATQYF. This chain joins TRBV20-1 and TRBJ2-3, with D perhaps matching TRBD1 (5 bases). The germline gives CDR1 DFQATT, CDR2 SNEGSKA (reference sequence). V was pared by 1 base and J by 9 bases, with 17 bases between. The CDR3 spans 14 residues.

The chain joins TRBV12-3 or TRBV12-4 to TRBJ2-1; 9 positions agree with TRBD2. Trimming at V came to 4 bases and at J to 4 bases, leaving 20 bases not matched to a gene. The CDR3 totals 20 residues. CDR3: CASSSQGLATLVGRYNEQFF. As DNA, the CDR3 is TGTGCCAGCAGTTCACAGGGACTAGCCACCTTAGTAGGACGTTACAATGAGCAGTTCTTC.

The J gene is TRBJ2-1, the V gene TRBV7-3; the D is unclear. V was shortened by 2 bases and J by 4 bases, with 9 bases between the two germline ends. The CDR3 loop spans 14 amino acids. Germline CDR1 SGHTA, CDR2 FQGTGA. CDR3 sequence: CASSLSTEYNEQFF. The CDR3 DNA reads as TGTGCCAGCAGCTTATCCACCGAATACAATGAGCAGTTCTTC.

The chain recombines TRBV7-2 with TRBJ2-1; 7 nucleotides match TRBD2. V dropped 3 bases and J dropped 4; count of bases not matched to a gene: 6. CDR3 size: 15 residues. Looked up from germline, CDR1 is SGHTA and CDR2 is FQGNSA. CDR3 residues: CASSFDGGGYNEQFF. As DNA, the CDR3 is TGTGCCAGCAGCTTTGATGGCGGGGGTTACAATGAGCAGTTCTTC.

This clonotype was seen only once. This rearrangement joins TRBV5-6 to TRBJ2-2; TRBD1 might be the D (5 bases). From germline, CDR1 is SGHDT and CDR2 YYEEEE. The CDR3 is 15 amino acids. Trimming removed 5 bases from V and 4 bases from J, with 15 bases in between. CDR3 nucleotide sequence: TGTGCCAGCAGTTTCGACAGTTCCCCCACCGGGGAGCTGTTTTTT. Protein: CASSFDSSPTGELFF.

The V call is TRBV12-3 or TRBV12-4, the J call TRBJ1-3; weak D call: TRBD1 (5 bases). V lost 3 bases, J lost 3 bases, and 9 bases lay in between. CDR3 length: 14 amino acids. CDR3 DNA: TGTGCCAGCAGTTTGGGAGGGGATGGAAACACCATATATTTT. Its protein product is CASSLGGDGNTIYF.

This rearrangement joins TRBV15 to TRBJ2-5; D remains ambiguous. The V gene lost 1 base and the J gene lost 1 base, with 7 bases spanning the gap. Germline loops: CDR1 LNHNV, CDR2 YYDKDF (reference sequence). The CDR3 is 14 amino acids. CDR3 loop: CATSRVGIQETQYF. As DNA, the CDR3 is TGTGCCACCAGCAGAGTAGGGATCCAAGAGACCCAGTACTTC.